This T cell receptor beta chain emerged from a study of vaccination effects on CD4 cells after COVID-19. Whole-study results and caveats: Missing from the study were early post-infection timepoints, and its convalescent patients were few.

Antigen-specific CD4+ T cells were first expanded with viral peptide pools by the ViraFEST assay and only then sequenced. Cultured cells yielded isolated CD4+ T cells after less than 11 days. Nucleocapsid antibodies were negative in the vaccine recipients, who had never had SARS-CoV-2 infection. Produced via immunoSEQ multiplex PCR; TCRdb's table is partial and in-frame only. Among tens of thousands of clones, roughly 81% were seen once, and the ten largest hold about 2.4%. Notes on this clone: Its specificity is not known.

The CDR3 length is 15 residues. J lost 6 bases, V lost 0 bases, and 5 bases had no gene match. Germline V gene sequence: CDR1 SGDLS, CDR2 YYNGEE. This chain connects TRBV9 to TRBJ1-5, with TRBD1 matching 8 bases. The sequencing here drew on CD4+ T cells from PBMCs cultured with HCoV-229E spike peptides, taken before COVID-19 vaccination. This receptor was taken from a human donor who received a COVID-19 vaccine. CDR3 residues: CASSVAGQVGQPQHF. CDR3 in DNA: TGTGCCAGCAGCGTAGCGGGACAGGTTGGTCAGCCCCAGCATTTT.